The 22 T cell receptor beta chains below all came from one sample that was sequenced in a study of cytomegalovirus exposure and HLA in healthy donors. The PCR used 60 Vbeta and 13 Jbeta primers. The protocol was immunoSEQ multiplex PCR, while the TCRdb copy is restricted to in-frame clones and leaves out a portion. The sample records about 230,000 clones, about 85% being singletons. Sequences were obtained from PBMCs. The receptors were sampled from a human donor in good health.

This clone showed up just a few times. This chain joins TRBV7-2 and TRBJ2-7, with 12 positions matching TRBD2. The CDR3 consists of 17 residues. V dropped 5 bases and J dropped 5; count of bases not matched to a gene: 13. The germline CDR1 and CDR2 sequences are SGHTA and FQGNSA. The CDR3 is CASSPVVLAGGAHEQYF. The CDR3 nucleotides are TGTGCCAGCAGCCCAGTGGTGCTAGCGGGAGGGGCCCACGAGCAGTACTTC.

The rearrangement joins TRBV5-4 to TRBJ1-5; D is perhaps TRBD1 (5 bases). Trimming left V 1 base short and J 0 bases short, with 11 bases between. CDR3 length: 16 residues. Germline lookup yields CDR1 SGHNT and CDR2 YYREEE (reference sequence). The CDR3 protein is CASSLQGTYSNQPQHF. CDR3 nucleotides: TGTGCCAGCAGCTTGCAAGGGACTTATAGCAATCAGCCCCAGCATTTT.

The V gene is TRBV6-6, the J gene TRBJ2-3; possibly TRBD2 for D (5 bases). Trimming took off 8 bases at V and 5 bases at J, with 8 bases between the two ends. Germline V gives CDR1 MNHNY, CDR2 SVGAGI (reference sequence). CDR3 length equals 11 residues. CDR3 nucleotides: TGTGCCAGCCGAGAGGGAGATACGCAGTATTTT. As protein: CASREGDTQYF.

This clone was observed a single time. The V call is TRBV20-1, the J call TRBJ2-7, with 7 bases identical to TRBD1. The germline gives CDR1 DFQATT, CDR2 SNEGSKA (reference sequence). The CDR3 contains 11 residues. The V and J ends lost 7 bases and 5 bases, in that order; junction bases with no gene match: 5. The CDR3 nucleotides are TGCAGTGTCCAACAGGGGAACGAGCAGTACTTC. Protein sequence: CSVQQGNEQYF.

The genes are TRBV5-1 and TRBJ2-3; D is unclear. Germline CDR1 reads SGHRS; CDR2 reads YFSETQ. The CDR3 sequence is 13 residues long. V dropped 0 bases and J dropped 6 bases, with 8 bases sitting between them. The CDR3 loop is CASSLDIRDTQYF. CDR3 coding DNA: TGCGCCAGCAGCTTGGATATCAGGGATACGCAGTATTTT.

The chain links TRBV7-4 to TRBJ2-4; TRBD2 matches 10 bases. The germline CDR1 and CDR2 sequences are SGHVT and SQSDAQ. The CDR3 is 23 residues long. Germline trimming cut 3 bases from V and 0 bases from J; bases unmatched to any gene: 23. CDR3 in amino acids: CASSFRTDPGTSDHPLAKNIQYF. The CDR3 DNA follows: TGTGCCAGCAGCTTTAGGACAGACCCCGGGACTAGCGACCACCCCTTAGCCAAAAACATTCAGTACTTC.

The gene calls are TRBV2 and TRBJ2-7; 11 bases are a match to TRBD2. Germline V gives CDR1 SNHLY, CDR2 FYNNEI. With 5 bases clipped from V and 5 bases from J, the junction kept 5 bases outside the gene matches. The CDR3 runs 14 residues. CDR3 nucleotide sequence: TGTGCCAGCAGTCTAGCGGGAGGAGTCCACGAGCAGTACTTC. Translated: CASSLAGGVHEQYF.

CDR3 loop: CSVVRHPNTEAFF. The CDR3 bases are TGCAGCGTTGTGAGGCACCCGAACACTGAAGCTTTCTTT. The J gene is TRBJ1-1, the V gene TRBV29-1; D gene ambiguous. CDR3 size: 13 residues. Between the trimmed V and J ends, which lost 4 bases and 1 base, there was a span of 10 bases. CDR1 SQVTM and CDR2 ANQGSEA come from the germline V gene.

The V and J genes are TRBV14 and TRBJ2-1, with 8 bases lining up with TRBD1. This CDR3 spans 16 amino acids. CDR1 is SGHDN and CDR2 is FVKESK in the germline V gene. J lost 8 bases, V lost 1 base, and 10 bases had no gene match. CDR3 sequence reads: CASSQGQGTLQDEQFF. In nucleotides, the CDR3 is TGTGCCAGCAGCCAAGGACAGGGGACACTACAGGATGAGCAGTTCTTC. The full variable domain, with the rest looked up from reference TRBV14 and TRBJ2-1, is EAGVTQFPSHSVIEKGQTVTLRCDPISGHDNLYWYRRVMGKEIKFLLHFVKESKQDESGMPNNRFLAERTGGTYSTLKVQPAELEDSGVYFCASSQGQGTLQDEQFFGPGTRLTVL.

The gene calls are TRBV28 and TRBJ1-2; D perhaps matches TRBD1 (5 bases). Germline V CDR1 and CDR2: MDHEN, SYDVKM. This CDR3 region has 16 residues. Trimming cost V 4 bases and J 6 bases, with 21 bases left between them. DNA for the CDR3: TGTGCCAGCAGTTATTCGCATCTTGCAGGGAAACATGGCTACACCTTC. Translating it yields CASSYSHLAGKHGYTF.

The V gene is TRBV6-5, the J gene TRBJ2-7, with 9 bases matching TRBD1. V trimming: 7 bases; J trimming: 1 base; junction bases outside the gene matches: 8. CDR1 MNHEY and CDR2 SVGAGI come from the germline V gene. The CDR3 contains 15 residues. CDR3 nucleotide sequence: TGTGCCAGCACGTTGGGACAGGGCCCGTCCTACGAGCAGTACTTC. Residues: CASTLGQGPSYEQYF.

The V and J genes are TRBV21-1 and TRBJ2-3; the D call in the table, TRBD2, was not verified against the DNA. TRBV21-1 is given as a pseudogene. The CDR3 totals 13 residues. The DNA for the CDR3 is TGTGCCAGCAGCAGACTAGCATCGGATACGCAGTATTTT. Translated: CASSRLASDTQYF.

This clone was observed once. The junction departs from the called germline gene at one end, perhaps through a read error. The chain uses TRBV9 and TRBJ2-3; D might be TRBD2 (5 bases). The CDR3 is made up of 16 amino acids. CDR1 is SGDLS and CDR2 is YYNGEE in the germline V gene. This CDR3 is CASSGGDGPHPDMQYF. DNA for the CDR3: TGTGCCAGCAGCGGGGGAGACGGACCGCATCCCGATATGCAGTATTTT.

The chain carries TRBV7-3 and TRBJ1-1, with a possible D match to TRBD1 (5 bases). Germline CDR1 is SGHTA and CDR2 is FQGTGA. With 1 base removed from V and 1 base from J, the gap between germline ends came to 13 bases. The CDR3 sequence is 16 residues long. Here the CDR3 DNA reads TGTGCCAGCAGCTTAAATCCGACAGCGACGAACACTGAAGCTTTCTTT. Translating gives CASSLNPTATNTEAFF.

J is TRBJ2-3 and V is TRBV27, with 12 bases fitting TRBD2. This CDR3 has 19 residues. CDR1 and CDR2 from the germline V gene are MNHEY and SMNVEV (reference sequence). V shed 8 bases, J shed 1 base, and the junction held 16 bases outside the gene matches. The chain's CDR3 is CASPKTPSGRAVGTDTQYF. Here the CDR3 DNA reads TGTGCCAGCCCCAAAACTCCTAGCGGGAGGGCCGTAGGCACAGATACGCAGTATTTT.

This chain links TRBV7-2 with TRBJ2-7; 13 bases are a match to TRBD2. This CDR3 is built from 15 residues. J was trimmed by 3 bases and V by 5 bases; bases with no gene match: 4. Germline V CDR1 and CDR2: SGHTA, FQGNSA. In nucleotides, the CDR3 is TGTGCCAGCAGCCCGACTAGCGGGAGGATCTACGAGCAGTACTTC. Translated, it gives CASSPTSGRIYEQYF.

Here the CDR3 DNA reads TGTGCCAGCAGCGTAGAGACTAATCCTAGGGAAGCTTTCTTT. This sequence encodes CASSVETNPREAFF. The chain is built from TRBV9 and TRBJ1-1, with D unresolved. The germline V gene has CDR1 SGDLS and CDR2 YYNGEE. V was shortened by 0 bases and J by 8 bases, with 14 bases between the two germline ends. This CDR3 contains 14 residues.

The chain employs TRBV28 and TRBJ1-1; unclear D gene. The V and J ends lost 6 bases and 1 base respectively, with 12 bases between them. Germline V lookup: CDR1 MDHEN, CDR2 SYDVKM. The CDR3 is 14 amino acids. The CDR3 bases are TGTGCCAGCAGGATCCCCGGTGGGAACACTGAAGCTTTCTTT. The encoded protein is CASRIPGGNTEAFF.

To note about this clone: The junction shows a germline mismatch at one end, possibly a read error. V usage is TRBV7-9 and J usage is TRBJ1-5; TRBD1 aligns across 9 bases. Per germline, CDR1 SEHNR and CDR2 FQNEAQ (reference sequence). CDR3 length: 15 amino acids. The CDR3 bases are TGTTCCAGCAGCCCCGGGACAGGGAACAATCAGCCCCAGCATTTT. Its translation is CSSSPGTGNNQPQHF.

V and J are TRBV7-6 and TRBJ1-2; 11 bases line up with TRBD1. Germline CDR1 reads SGHVS; CDR2 reads FNYEAQ. The CDR3 sequence is 15 residues long. J lost 4 bases, V lost 5 bases, and 6 bases had no gene match. The CDR3 DNA follows: TGTGCCAGCAGCCCGGGACAGGGGGATGTCTATGGCTACACCTTC. It encodes CASSPGQGDVYGYTF. The full variable domain, completed using reference TRBV7-6 and TRBJ1-2, is GAGVSQSPRYKVTKRGQDVALRCDPISGHVSLYWYRQALGQGPEFLTYFNYEAQQDKSGLPNDRFSAERPEGSISTLTIQRTEQRDSAMYRCASSPGQGDVYGYTFGSGTRLTVV.

This clone has more than one count but fewer than ten. The rearrangement links TRBV5-1 to TRBJ2-3; the match to TRBD2 covers 11 bases. The CDR3 runs 16 residues. The ends lost 5 bases at V and 1 base at J; junction bases unmatched: 6. Germline-derived CDR1 and CDR2 are SGHRS and YFSETQ. The CDR3 loop is CASRLETSGGTDTQYF. CDR3 nucleotides: TGCGCCAGCAGACTCGAGACTAGCGGGGGCACAGATACGCAGTATTTT.

The gene calls are TRBV7-9 and TRBJ2-5; 9 bases are shared with TRBD1. The CDR3 totals 12 residues. Germline assignment: CDR1 SEHNR and CDR2 FQNEAQ (reference sequence). CDR3 amino acids: CSNDRGQETQYF. In DNA, the CDR3 is TGTTCCAACGACAGGGGGCAAGAGACCCAGTACTTC.